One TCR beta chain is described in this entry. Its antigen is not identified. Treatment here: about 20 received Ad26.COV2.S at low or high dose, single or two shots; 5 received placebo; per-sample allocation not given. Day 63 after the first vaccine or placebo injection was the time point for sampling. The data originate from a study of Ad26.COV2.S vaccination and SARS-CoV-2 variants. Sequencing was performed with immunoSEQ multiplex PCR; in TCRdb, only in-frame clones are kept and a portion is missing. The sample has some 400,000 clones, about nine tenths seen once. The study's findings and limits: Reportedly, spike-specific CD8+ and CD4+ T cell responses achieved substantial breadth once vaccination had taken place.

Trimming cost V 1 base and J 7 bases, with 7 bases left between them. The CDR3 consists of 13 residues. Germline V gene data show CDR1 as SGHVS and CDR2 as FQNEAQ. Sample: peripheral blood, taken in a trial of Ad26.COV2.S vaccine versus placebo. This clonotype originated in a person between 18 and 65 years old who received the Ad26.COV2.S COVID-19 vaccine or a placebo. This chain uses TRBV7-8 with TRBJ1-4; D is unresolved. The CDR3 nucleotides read TGTGCCAGCAGCTTAGGGGCCCGTGAAAAACTGTTTTTT. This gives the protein CASSLGAREKLFF. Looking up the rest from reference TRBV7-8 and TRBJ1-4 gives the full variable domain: GAGVSQSPRYKVAKRGQDVALRCDPISGHVSLFWYQQALGQGPEFLTYFQNEAQLDKSGLPSDRFFAERPEGSVSTLKIQRTQQEDSAVYLCASSLGAREKLFFGSGTQLSVL.